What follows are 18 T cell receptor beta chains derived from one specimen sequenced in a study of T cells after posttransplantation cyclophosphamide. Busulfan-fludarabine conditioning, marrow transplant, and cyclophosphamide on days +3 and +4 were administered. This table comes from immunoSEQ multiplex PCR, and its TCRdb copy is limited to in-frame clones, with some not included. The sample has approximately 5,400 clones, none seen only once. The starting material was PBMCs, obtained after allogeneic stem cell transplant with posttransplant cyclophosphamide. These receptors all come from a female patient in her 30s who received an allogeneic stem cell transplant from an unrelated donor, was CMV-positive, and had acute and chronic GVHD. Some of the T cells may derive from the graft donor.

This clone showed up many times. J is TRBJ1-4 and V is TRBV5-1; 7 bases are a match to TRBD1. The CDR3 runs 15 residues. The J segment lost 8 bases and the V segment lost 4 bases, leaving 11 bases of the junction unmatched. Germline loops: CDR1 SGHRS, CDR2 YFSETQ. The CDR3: CASSPRQGTGEKLFF. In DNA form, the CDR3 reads TGCGCCAGCAGCCCTAGACAGGGTACTGGGGAAAAACTGTTTTTT.

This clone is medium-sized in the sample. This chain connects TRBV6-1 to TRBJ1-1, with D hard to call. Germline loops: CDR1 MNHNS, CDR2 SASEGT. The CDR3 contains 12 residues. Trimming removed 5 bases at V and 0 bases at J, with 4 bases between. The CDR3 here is CASSLLNTEAFF. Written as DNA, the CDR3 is TGTGCCAGCAGTCTACTGAACACTGAAGCTTTCTTT.

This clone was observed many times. Here the CDR3 reads CASSGQGADGYTF. The CDR3 region has the DNA TGTGCCAGCTCGGGACAGGGAGCTGATGGCTACACCTTC. The chain joins TRBV2 to TRBJ1-2, with 9 positions matching TRBD1. V gave up 8 bases and J gave up 6 bases; unmatched junction bases: 7. Germline V gene sequence: CDR1 SNHLY, CDR2 FYNNEI. The CDR3 contains 13 residues.

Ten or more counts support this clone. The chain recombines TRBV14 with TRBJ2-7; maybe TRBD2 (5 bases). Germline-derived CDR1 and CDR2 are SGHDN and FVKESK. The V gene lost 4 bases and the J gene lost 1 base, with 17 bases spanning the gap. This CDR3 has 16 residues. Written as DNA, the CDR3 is TGTGCCAGCAGCCCAGGACTCTTAAGGAGATCCTACGAGCAGTACTTC. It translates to CASSPGLLRRSYEQYF.

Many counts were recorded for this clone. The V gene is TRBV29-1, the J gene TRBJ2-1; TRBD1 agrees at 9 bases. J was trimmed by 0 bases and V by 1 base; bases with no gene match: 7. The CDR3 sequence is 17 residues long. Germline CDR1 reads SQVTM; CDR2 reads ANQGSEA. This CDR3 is CSVEGGQGLPSYNEQFF. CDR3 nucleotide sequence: TGCAGCGTTGAAGGGGGACAGGGCTTACCCTCCTACAATGAGCAGTTCTTC.

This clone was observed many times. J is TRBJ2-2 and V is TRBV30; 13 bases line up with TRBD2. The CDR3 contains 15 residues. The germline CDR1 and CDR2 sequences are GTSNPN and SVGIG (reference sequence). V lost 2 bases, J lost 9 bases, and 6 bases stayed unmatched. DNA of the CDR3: TGTGCCTGGAGTATAACTAGCGGGAGGGCGAGGGAGCTGTTTTTT. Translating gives CAWSITSGRARELFF.

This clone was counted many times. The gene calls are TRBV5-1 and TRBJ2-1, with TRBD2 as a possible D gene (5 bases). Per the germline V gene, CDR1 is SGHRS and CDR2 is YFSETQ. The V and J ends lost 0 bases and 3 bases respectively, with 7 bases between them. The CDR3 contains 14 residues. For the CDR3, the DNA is TGCGCCAGCAGCTTGGACGGGATCTACAATGAGCAGTTCTTC. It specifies CASSLDGIYNEQFF.

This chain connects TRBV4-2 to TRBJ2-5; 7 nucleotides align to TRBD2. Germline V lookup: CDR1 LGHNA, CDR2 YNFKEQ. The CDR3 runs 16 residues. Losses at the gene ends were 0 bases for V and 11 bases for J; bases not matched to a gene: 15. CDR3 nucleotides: TGTGCCAGCAGCCAAGATATTGGGAGGGGCCTACGGGAGCAGTACTTC. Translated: CASSQDIGRGLREQYF.

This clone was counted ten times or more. In DNA form, the CDR3 reads TGCGCCAGCAGCTTGACGGGGGGCCTGGCAGATACGCAGTATTTT. Its protein product is CASSLTGGLADTQYF. This chain uses TRBV5-1 with TRBJ2-3; the D gene is possibly TRBD2 (7 bases). Trimming took 1 base from V and 4 from J, leaving 13 bases between them. The V gene's germline CDR1 is SGHRS and CDR2 YFSETQ. The CDR3 totals 15 residues.

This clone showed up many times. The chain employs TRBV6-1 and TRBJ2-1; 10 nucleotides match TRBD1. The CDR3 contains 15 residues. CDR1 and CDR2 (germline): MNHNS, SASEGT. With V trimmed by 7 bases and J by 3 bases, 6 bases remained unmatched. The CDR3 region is CASTGDRGFYNEQFF. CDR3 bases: TGTGCCAGCACTGGGGACAGGGGTTTCTACAATGAGCAGTTCTTC.

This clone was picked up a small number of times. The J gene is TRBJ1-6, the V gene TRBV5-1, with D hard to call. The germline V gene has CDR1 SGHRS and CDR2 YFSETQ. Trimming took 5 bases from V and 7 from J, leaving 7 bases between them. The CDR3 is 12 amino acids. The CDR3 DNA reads TGCGCCAGCAGTCAGTTAAATTCACCCCTCCACTTT. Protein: CASSQLNSPLHF.

In DNA form, the CDR3 reads TGTGCCAGCAGCCGACTCTCCGGGACAGTCCCCTACGAGCAGTACTTC. Its protein is CASSRLSGTVPYEQYF. This chain joins TRBV27 and TRBJ2-5, with 7 bases identical to TRBD1. The end of the DNA is better explained by TRBJ2-7, so the J call may be wrong. The CDR3 runs to 16 residues. The germline V gene has CDR1 MNHEY and CDR2 SMNVEV (reference sequence).

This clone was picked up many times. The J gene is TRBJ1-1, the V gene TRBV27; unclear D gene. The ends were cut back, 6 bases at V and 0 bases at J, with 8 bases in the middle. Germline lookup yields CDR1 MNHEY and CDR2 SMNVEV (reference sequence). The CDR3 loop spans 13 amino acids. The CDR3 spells CASSDLLNTEAFF. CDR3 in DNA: TGTGCCAGCAGCGACTTATTGAACACTGAAGCTTTCTTT.

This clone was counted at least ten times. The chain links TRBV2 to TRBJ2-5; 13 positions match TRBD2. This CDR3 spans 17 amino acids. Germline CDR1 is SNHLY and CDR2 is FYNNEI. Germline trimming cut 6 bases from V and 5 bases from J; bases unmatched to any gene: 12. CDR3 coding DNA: TGTGCCAGCAGCGGCCAGGGACTAGCGGGGCCGGGTGAGACCCAGTACTTC. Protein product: CASSGQGLAGPGETQYF.

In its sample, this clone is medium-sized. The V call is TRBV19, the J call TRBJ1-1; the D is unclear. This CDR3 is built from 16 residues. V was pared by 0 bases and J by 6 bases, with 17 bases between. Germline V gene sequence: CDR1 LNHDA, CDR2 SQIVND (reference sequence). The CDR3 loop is CASSIEWPPREAEAFF. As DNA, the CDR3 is TGTGCCAGTAGTATAGAATGGCCCCCCCGGGAGGCTGAAGCTTTCTTT. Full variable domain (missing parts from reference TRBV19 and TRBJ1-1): DGGITQSPKYLFRKEGQNVTLSCEQNLNHDAMYWYRQDPGQGLRLIYYSQIVNDFQKGDIAEGYSVSREKKESFPLTVTSAQKNPTAFYLCASSIEWPPREAEAFFGQGTRLTVV.

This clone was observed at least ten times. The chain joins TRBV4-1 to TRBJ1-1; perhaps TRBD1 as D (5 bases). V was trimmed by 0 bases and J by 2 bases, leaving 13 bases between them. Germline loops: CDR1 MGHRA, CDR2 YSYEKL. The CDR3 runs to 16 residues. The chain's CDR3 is CASSQEGSRANTEAFF. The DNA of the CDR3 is TGCGCCAGCAGCCAAGAAGGAAGCAGGGCTAACACTGAAGCTTTCTTT.

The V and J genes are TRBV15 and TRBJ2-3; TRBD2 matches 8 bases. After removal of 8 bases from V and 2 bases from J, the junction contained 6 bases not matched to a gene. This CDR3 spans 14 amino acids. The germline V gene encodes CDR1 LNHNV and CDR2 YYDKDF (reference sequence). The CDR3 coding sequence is TGTGCCACCGGGGAGCGGGGGTCCACAGATACGCAGTATTTT. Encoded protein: CATGERGSTDTQYF.

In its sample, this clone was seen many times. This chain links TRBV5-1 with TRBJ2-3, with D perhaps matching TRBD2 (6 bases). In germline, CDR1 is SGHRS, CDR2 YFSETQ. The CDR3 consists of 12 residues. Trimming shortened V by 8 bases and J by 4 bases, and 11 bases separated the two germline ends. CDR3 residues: CASRLEADTQYF. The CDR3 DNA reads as TGCGCCAGTCGACTAGAGGCAGATACGCAGTATTTT.